The present T cell receptor (beta chain) was sequenced within a study of blood T cell repertoires in COVID-19. Using immunoSEQ multiplex PCR, the repertoire was profiled, and TCRdb retains in-frame clones only, with some absent. The sample lists some 370,000 clones, 80% to 90% occurring once. The CDR3 length is 13 residues. V was pared by 2 bases and J by 2 bases, with 7 bases between. Looked up from germline, CDR1 is SQVTM and CDR2 is ANQGSEA. V is TRBV29-1 and J is TRBJ1-3; perhaps TRBD1 as D (5 bases). This receptor was obtained from a man in his forties with acute or convalescent COVID-19. Material: peripheral blood. CDR3 region: CSVEKGPGNTIYF. CDR3 bases: TGCAGCGTTGAAAAGGGGCCTGGAAACACCATATATTTT.